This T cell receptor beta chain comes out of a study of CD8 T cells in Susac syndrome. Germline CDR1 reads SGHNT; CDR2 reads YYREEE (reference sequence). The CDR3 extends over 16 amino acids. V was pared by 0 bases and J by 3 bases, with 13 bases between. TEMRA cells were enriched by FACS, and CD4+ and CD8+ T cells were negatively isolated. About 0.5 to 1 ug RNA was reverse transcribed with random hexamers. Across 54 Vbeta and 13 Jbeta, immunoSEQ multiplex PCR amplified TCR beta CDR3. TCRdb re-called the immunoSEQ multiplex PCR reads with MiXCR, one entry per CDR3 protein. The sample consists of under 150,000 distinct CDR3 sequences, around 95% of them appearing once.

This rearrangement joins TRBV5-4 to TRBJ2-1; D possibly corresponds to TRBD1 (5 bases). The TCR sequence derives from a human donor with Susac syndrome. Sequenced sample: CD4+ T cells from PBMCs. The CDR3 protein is CASSLDGRADYNEQFF. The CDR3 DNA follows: TGTGCCAGCAGCTTGGATGGCAGGGCGGACTACAATGAGCAGTTCTTC.